The entry below gives a single T cell receptor beta chain sequence along with its context. Its antigen remains unknown. This record comes from a study of Ad26.COV2.S vaccination and SARS-CoV-2 variants. As for the study in general: Donor had been placed in the Ad26.COV2.S arm of the COV1001 trial.

Treatment in this sample: some 19 received Ad26.COV2.S at low or high dose, single or two shots; 5 received placebo; per-sample allocation not given. After the first vaccine or placebo injection, samples were drawn on day 63. CDR3 size: 16 residues. Trimming cost V 3 bases and J 1 base; bases outside gene matches: 5. The germline V gene encodes CDR1 KGHSH and CDR2 LQKENI. Study findings and constraints: Vaccinees reportedly had broad spike-specific CD8+ and CD4+ T cell responses.

Only in-frame clones appear in the TCRdb table, and some are missing; sequencing was by immunoSEQ multiplex PCR. The sample has 350,000 to 450,000 clones; approximately 90% are singletons. This receptor was obtained from a person between 18 and 60 years old who received the Ad26.COV2.S COVID-19 vaccine or a placebo. This chain joins TRBV18 and TRBJ2-3, with 9 bases that match TRBD2. This material consisted of peripheral blood, taken in a trial of Ad26.COV2.S vaccine versus placebo. CDR3 in DNA: TGTGCCAGCTCACCGCTAGCGGGACGGGGCACAGATACGCAGTATTTT. This codes for CASSPLAGRGTDTQYF.